This TCR beta chain came from a study of tumor and adjacent non-tumor tissue in lung cancer. Across the whole study: Each sample yielded 3.5 million to 5 million productive TCRbeta reads on average.

CDR1 and CDR2 (germline): SQVTM, ANQGSEA. This CDR3 is 13 amino acids long. The template was RNA from unsorted bulk tissue. The normal lung tissue was taken more than 3 cm from the tumor edge. Regarding the study as a whole: Patients with more diverse tumor TCRs had worse survival.

The library came from three nested PCR rounds adapted from ARM-PCR protocols. MiXCR was run by TCRdb on the multiplex PCR reads, yielding one entry per CDR3 protein. The sample records 40,000 to 45,000 distinct CDR3 sequences, roughly 60% being singletons. With respect to this clonotype: Its matching antigen is unknown. A junction boundary mismatches the germline segment, possibly from a read error.

The sample was distant non-tumor lung tissue. The source of this sequence is a man aged 50 to 60 with non-small cell lung cancer. The chain couples TRBV29-1 to TRBJ2-7; D remains unclear. DNA for the CDR3: TGCATCGTTGATCTCTGGGGAAATCACGAGCAGTACTTC. Translation: CIVDLWGNHEQYF.